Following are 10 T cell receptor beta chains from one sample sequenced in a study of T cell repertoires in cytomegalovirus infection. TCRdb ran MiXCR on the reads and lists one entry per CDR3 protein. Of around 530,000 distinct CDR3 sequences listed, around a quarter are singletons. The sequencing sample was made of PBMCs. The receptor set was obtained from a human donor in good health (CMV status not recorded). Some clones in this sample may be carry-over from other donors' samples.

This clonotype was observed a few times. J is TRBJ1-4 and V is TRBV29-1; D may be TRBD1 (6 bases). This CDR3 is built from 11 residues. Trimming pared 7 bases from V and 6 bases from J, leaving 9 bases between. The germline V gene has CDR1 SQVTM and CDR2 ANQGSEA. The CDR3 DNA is TGCAGCGGACAGGATTATGAAAAACTGTTTTTT. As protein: CSGQDYEKLFF.

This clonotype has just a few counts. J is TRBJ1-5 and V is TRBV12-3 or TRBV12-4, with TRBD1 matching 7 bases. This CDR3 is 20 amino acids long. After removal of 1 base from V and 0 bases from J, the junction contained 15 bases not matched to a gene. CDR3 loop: CASSLGGRSGTADSNQPQHF. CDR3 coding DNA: TGTGCCAGCAGTTTAGGCGGGCGAAGTGGGACAGCTGATAGCAATCAGCCCCAGCATTTT.

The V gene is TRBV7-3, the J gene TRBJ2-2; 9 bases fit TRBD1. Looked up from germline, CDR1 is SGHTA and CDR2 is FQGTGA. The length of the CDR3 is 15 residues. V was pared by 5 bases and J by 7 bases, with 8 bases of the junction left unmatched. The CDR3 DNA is TGTGCCAGCAGCGAAATGGGACAGGGCAGCGGGGAGCTGTTTTTT. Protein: CASSEMGQGSGELFF.

CDR3 coding DNA: TGTGCCAGCAGTGAAAGGTCACCCCCTGAAGCTTTCTTT. Translated: CASSERSPPEAFF. V and J are TRBV6-1 and TRBJ1-1; D unresolved. The V and J ends lost 2 bases and 6 bases respectively, with 10 bases between them. The CDR3 spans 13 residues. The germline CDR1 and CDR2 sequences are MNHNS and SASEGT.

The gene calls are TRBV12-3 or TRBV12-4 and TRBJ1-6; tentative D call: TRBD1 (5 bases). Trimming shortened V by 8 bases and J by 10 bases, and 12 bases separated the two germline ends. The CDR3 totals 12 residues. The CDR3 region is CASGQGSSPLHF. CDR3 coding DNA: TGTGCCAGCGGTCAGGGATCCTCACCCCTCCACTTT.

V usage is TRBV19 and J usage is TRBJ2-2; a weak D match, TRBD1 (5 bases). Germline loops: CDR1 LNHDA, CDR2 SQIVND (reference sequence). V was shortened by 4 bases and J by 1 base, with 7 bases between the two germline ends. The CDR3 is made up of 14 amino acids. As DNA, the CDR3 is TGTGCCAGTAGTAGGGGCTGGAACACCGGGGAGCTGTTTTTT. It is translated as CASSRGWNTGELFF.

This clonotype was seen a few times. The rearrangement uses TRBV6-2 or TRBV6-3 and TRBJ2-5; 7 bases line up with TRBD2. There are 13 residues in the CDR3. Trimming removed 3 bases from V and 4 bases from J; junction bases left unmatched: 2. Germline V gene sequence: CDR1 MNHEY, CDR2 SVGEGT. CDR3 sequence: CASSYWEGETQYF. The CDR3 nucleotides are TGTGCCAGCAGTTATTGGGAGGGAGAGACCCAGTACTTC.

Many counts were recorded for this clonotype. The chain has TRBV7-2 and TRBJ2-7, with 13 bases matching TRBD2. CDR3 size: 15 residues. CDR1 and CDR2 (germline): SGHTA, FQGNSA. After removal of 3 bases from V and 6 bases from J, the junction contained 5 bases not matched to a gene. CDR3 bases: TGTGCCAGCAGCTTTACTAGCGGGAGGGCCTCCGAGCAGTACTTC. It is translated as CASSFTSGRASEQYF.

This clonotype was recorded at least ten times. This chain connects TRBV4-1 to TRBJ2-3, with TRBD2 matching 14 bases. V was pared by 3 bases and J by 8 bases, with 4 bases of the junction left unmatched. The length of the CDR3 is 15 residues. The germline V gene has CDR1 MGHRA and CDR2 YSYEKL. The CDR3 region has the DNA TGCGCCAGCAGCCAGACTAGCGGGAGGGATTCTACGCAGTATTTT. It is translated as CASSQTSGRDSTQYF.

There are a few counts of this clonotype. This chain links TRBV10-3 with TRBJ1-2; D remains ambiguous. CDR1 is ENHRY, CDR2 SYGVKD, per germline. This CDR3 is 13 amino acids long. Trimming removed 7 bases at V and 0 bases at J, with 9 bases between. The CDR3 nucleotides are TGTGCCATCAACGCAGGAGCTAACTATGGCTACACCTTC. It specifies CAINAGANYGYTF.